The 23 T cell receptor beta chains given below trace back to one sample, sequenced in a study of T cells in narcolepsy. Using immunoSEQ multiplex PCR, the repertoire was profiled, and TCRdb retains in-frame clones only, with some absent. In the table there are tens of thousands of clones, approximately 86% of which are singletons. Input material: CD45RA- memory CD4+ T cells from PBMCs. These TCRs come from a human donor with narcolepsy.

The V gene is TRBV18, the J gene TRBJ2-7; 7 bases match TRBD1. Looked up from germline, CDR1 is KGHSH and CDR2 is LQKENI. The CDR3 loop spans 14 amino acids. With 4 bases clipped from V and 5 bases from J, the junction kept 8 bases outside the gene matches. This chain's CDR3 is CASSLRQGNHEQYF. The CDR3 bases are TGTGCCAGCTCACTCCGACAGGGTAACCACGAGCAGTACTTC.

The chain links TRBV19 to TRBJ1-5; D not certain. The V end was cut by 2 bases, the J end by 4 bases, with 12 bases between. The germline V gene has CDR1 LNHDA and CDR2 SQIVND (reference sequence). The CDR3 extends over 15 amino acids. The CDR3 nucleotides are TGTGCCAGTAGTATAATGGGCGCAGAAAATCAGCCCCAGCATTTT. This sequence encodes CASSIMGAENQPQHF.

This clone was observed a handful of times. The chain combines TRBV5-4 with TRBJ1-1, with D hard to call. This CDR3 is 13 amino acids long. Trimming pared 0 bases from V and 1 base from J, leaving 4 bases between. Germline CDR1 and CDR2: SGHNT and YYREEE (reference sequence). The CDR3 is CASSLGGNTEAFF. In DNA, the CDR3 is TGTGCCAGCAGCTTGGGCGGGAACACTGAAGCTTTCTTT. Supplemented by reference TRBV5-4 and TRBJ1-1, the full variable domain reads ETGVTQSPTHLIKTRGQQVTLRCSSQSGHNTVSWYQQALGQGPQFIFQYYREEENGRGNFPPRFSGLQFPNYSSELNVNALELDDSALYLCASSLGGNTEAFFGQGTRLTVV.

CDR3 sequence (DNA): TGTGCCATCAGTGGGAGGGGCAATGAGCAGTTCTTC. It yields the protein CAISGRGNEQFF. This rearrangement joins TRBV10-3 to TRBJ2-1, with D possibly being TRBD2 (6 bases). V was trimmed by 4 bases and J by 6 bases, leaving 7 bases between them. CDR1 ENHRY and CDR2 SYGVKD come from the germline V gene. The CDR3 has 12 amino acids.

J is TRBJ2-3 and V is TRBV7-2, with TRBD1 as a possible D gene (6 bases). The V end lost 5 bases, the J end lost 5 bases, and 11 bases lay between the germline ends. The CDR3 consists of 13 residues. Germline CDR1 SGHTA, CDR2 FQGNSA. CDR3 DNA: TGTGCCAGCAGCGCCGAAGGGGGAGATACGCAGTATTTT. This translates into CASSAEGGDTQYF.

The rearrangement joins TRBV28 to TRBJ1-4; D is uncertain. CDR3 size: 14 residues. Looked up from germline, CDR1 is MDHEN and CDR2 is SYDVKM. Between the trimmed V and J ends, which lost 5 bases and 8 bases, there was a span of 15 bases. This CDR3 is CASSPRGSGEKLFF. CDR3 in DNA: TGTGCCAGCAGTCCCCGCGGTTCCGGGGAAAAACTGTTTTTT.

The chain recombines TRBV9 with TRBJ2-1; 7 positions match TRBD2. This CDR3 is 14 amino acids long. Trimming took 2 bases from V and 6 from J; bases not matched to a gene: 5. CDR1 is SGDLS and CDR2 is YYNGEE in the germline V gene. The DNA of the CDR3 is TGTGCCAGCAGCGTCGTTCCTAGCGGCAATGAGCAGTTCTTC. Translating gives CASSVVPSGNEQFF.

A few counts support this clone. The J gene is TRBJ2-3, the V gene TRBV6-5; possibly TRBD1 or TRBD2 for D (6 bases each). The V end lost 2 bases, the J end lost 5 bases, and 14 bases lay between the germline ends. Germline values: CDR1 MNHEY, CDR2 SVGAGI. The CDR3 sequence is 15 residues long. The CDR3 DNA reads as TGTGCCAGCAGTTACGGAGGGGGGAAGGGAGATACGCAGTATTTT. Translating it yields CASSYGGGKGDTQYF.

The chain combines TRBV6-5 with TRBJ2-2; possibly TRBD1 or TRBD2 for D (6 bases each). The CDR3 has 14 amino acids. The germline V and J ends were trimmed by 8 bases and 5 bases, with 15 bases remaining between them. The V gene's germline CDR1 is MNHEY and CDR2 SVGAGI. Here the CDR3 reads CASRLLGGTGELFF. The CDR3 DNA follows: TGTGCCAGCCGGCTTTTAGGGGGGACCGGGGAGCTGTTTTTT.

This clone was observed a handful of times. As DNA, the CDR3 is TGTGCCAGCAGATTACAGGGGGCGGGTGGCTACACCTTC. It is translated as CASRLQGAGGYTF. The V and J genes are TRBV6-5 and TRBJ1-2; 9 bases agree with TRBD1. V shed 6 bases and J 7 bases; nucleotides not matched to a gene: 6. The germline V gene encodes CDR1 MNHEY and CDR2 SVGAGI. The CDR3 contains 13 residues.

About this clone: The junction differs from germline at one of its ends, possibly a read error. The V call is TRBV11-3, the J call TRBJ2-7, with 10 bases aligning to TRBD2. The germline V gene has CDR1 SGHNT and CDR2 YENEEA. The CDR3 sequence is 14 residues long. CDR3 bases: TGTGCCAGCAGCCTAGCGGGAGCCGCCTCCTCGGTCTGCTTC. Translation: CASSLAGAASSVCF.

This chain joins TRBV6-1 and TRBJ1-2; unclear D gene. CDR1 is MNHNS, CDR2 SASEGT, per germline. There are 16 residues in the CDR3. V was shortened by 1 base and J by 2 bases, with 14 bases between the two germline ends. CDR3 sequence reads: CASSEDGTSPNYGYTF. The CDR3 DNA reads TGTGCCAGCAGTGAAGATGGAACAAGCCCCAACTATGGCTACACCTTC.

The rearrangement links TRBV5-4 to TRBJ2-1, with 7 bases identical to TRBD2. The CDR3 is 16 amino acids. Germline values: CDR1 SGHNT, CDR2 YYREEE (reference sequence). J gave up 1 base and V 0 bases, and 4 bases lay outside the gene matches. CDR3: CASSLALGGSYNEQFF. The CDR3 DNA follows: TGTGCCAGCAGCTTGGCGTTGGGGGGGTCCTACAATGAGCAGTTCTTC.

The chain employs TRBV7-2 and TRBJ2-5; a weak D match, TRBD1 (5 bases). CDR3 size: 14 residues. Trimming took 9 bases from V and 1 from J, leaving 15 bases between them. The germline V gene has CDR1 SGHTA and CDR2 FQGNSA. The CDR3 spells CASPQGRVQETQYF. Here the CDR3 DNA reads TGTGCCAGTCCGCAGGGAAGAGTCCAAGAGACCCAGTACTTC. Filled out from reference TRBV7-2 and TRBJ2-5, the complete variable domain reads GAGVSQSPSNKVTEKGKDVELRCDPISGHTALYWYRQSLGQGLEFLIYFQGNSAPDKSGLPSDRFSAERTGGSVSTLTIQRTQQEDSAVYLCASPQGRVQETQYFGPGTRLLVL.

This rearrangement joins TRBV7-2 to TRBJ2-1, with 7 bases aligning to TRBD2. Germline V gives CDR1 SGHTA, CDR2 FQGNSA. CDR3 length: 14 amino acids. V lost 1 base, J lost 6 bases, and 3 bases stayed unmatched. The CDR3 DNA is TGTGCCAGCAGCTTAGACCTAGCGGTCAATGAGCAGTTCTTC. Translation gives CASSLDLAVNEQFF.

V and J are TRBV19 and TRBJ1-2; TRBD1 matches 11 bases. The trim removed 3 bases at V and 8 bases at J, leaving 5 bases unmatched. Germline V gives CDR1 LNHDA, CDR2 SQIVND (reference sequence). The CDR3 has 14 residues. CDR3 in amino acids: CASSIGQGAGGYTF. The CDR3 DNA reads TGTGCCAGTAGTATCGGACAGGGGGCAGGAGGCTACACCTTC.

This clone was seen just once. The genes are TRBV7-9 and TRBJ1-1; possible D gene TRBD1, 6 bases. The CDR3 totals 13 residues. Germline-derived CDR1 and CDR2 are SEHNR and FQNEAQ (reference sequence). V was shortened by 0 bases and J by 11 bases, with 13 bases between the two germline ends. The CDR3 protein is CASSLAQGRAAFF. CDR3 DNA sequence: TGTGCCAGCAGCTTAGCGCAGGGGCGTGCGGCTTTCTTT. The variable domain in full, completed from reference TRBV7-9 and TRBJ1-1, reads DTGVSQNPRHKITKRGQNVTFRCDPISEHNRLYWYRQTLGQGPEFLTYFQNEAQLEKSRLLSDRFSAERPKGSFSTLEIQRTEQGDSAMYLCASSLAQGRAAFFGQGTRLTVV.

This rearrangement joins TRBV6-5 to TRBJ2-3, with 9 positions matching TRBD1. V trimming: 6 bases; J trimming: 5 bases; junction bases outside the gene matches: 9. Germline V gives CDR1 MNHEY, CDR2 SVGAGI. This CDR3 contains 15 residues. The CDR3 sequence is CASSRQGGVRDTQYF. As DNA, the CDR3 is TGTGCCAGCAGCCGACAGGGGGGCGTCAGAGATACGCAGTATTTT.

This sequence joins TRBV13 and TRBJ2-3, with 12 bases identical to TRBD2. Germline V gene lookup returns CDR1 PRHDT and CDR2 FYEKMQ (reference sequence). Trimming cost V 5 bases and J 2 bases; bases outside gene matches: 5. The CDR3 has 16 amino acids. The CDR3, as DNA: TGTGCCAGCAGCACCGGACTAGCGGGGACCACAGATACGCAGTATTTT. Encoded protein: CASSTGLAGTTDTQYF.

The V call is TRBV6-1, the J call TRBJ2-3; D unclear. CDR3 length equals 13 residues. Germline V CDR1 and CDR2: MNHNS, SASEGT. V dropped 3 bases and J dropped 9 bases, with 13 bases sitting between them. The CDR3 DNA reads TGTGCCAGCAGTGATCGGGCCGCTGGCACGCAGTATTTT. This encodes CASSDRAAGTQYF.

The chain joins TRBV19 to TRBJ1-5; D may be TRBD1 (5 bases). The CDR3 is 15 residues long. V was trimmed by 3 bases and J by 6 bases, leaving 15 bases between them. Germline V CDR1 and CDR2: LNHDA, SQIVND (reference sequence). CDR3 DNA sequence: TGTGCCAGTAGTATTATCCTCGGGGGTGGTCAGCCCCAGCATTTT. Its translation is CASSIILGGGQPQHF.

The V call is TRBV5-4, the J call TRBJ2-3; the D is unclear. Trimming shortened V by 0 bases and J by 5 bases, and 4 bases separated the two germline ends. The germline V gene encodes CDR1 SGHNT and CDR2 YYREEE (reference sequence). CDR3 length: 12 residues. CDR3 sequence (DNA): TGTGCCAGCAGCTTGGACGTAGATACGCAGTATTTT. Translating it yields CASSLDVDTQYF.

The count of this clone is one. The V call is TRBV28, the J call TRBJ2-3, with 13 bases fitting TRBD2. CDR3 length: 17 residues. Losses at the gene ends were 1 base for V and 3 bases for J; bases not matched to a gene: 4. Germline lookup yields CDR1 MDHEN and CDR2 SYDVKM. The CDR3 sequence is CASSLSGLAGVTDTQYF. As DNA, the CDR3 is TGTGCCAGCAGTTTATCAGGACTAGCGGGGGTGACAGATACGCAGTATTTT.